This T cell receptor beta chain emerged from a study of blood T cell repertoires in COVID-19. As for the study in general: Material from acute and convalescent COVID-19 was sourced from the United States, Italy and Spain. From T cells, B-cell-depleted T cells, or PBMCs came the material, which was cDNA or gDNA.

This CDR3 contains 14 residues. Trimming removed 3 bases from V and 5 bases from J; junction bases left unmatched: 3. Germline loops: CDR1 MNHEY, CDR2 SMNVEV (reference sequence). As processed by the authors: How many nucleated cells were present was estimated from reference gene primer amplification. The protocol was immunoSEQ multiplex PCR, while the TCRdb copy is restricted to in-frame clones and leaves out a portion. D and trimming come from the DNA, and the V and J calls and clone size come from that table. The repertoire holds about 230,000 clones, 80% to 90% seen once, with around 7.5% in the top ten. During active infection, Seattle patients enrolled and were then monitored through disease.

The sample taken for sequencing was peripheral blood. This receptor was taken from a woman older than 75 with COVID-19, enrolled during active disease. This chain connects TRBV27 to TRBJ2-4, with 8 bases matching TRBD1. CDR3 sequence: CASSFGQGENIQYF. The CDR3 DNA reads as TGTGCCAGCAGTTTTGGACAGGGCGAAAACATTCAGTACTTC.